This TCR beta chain emerged from a study of shared clonotypes between healthy human individuals. About the study: For every donor, three CD4 naive, three CD4 memory, two CD8 naive and one CD8 memory plates were used.

CDR1 and CDR2 (germline): SGHTA, FQGNSA. V was pared by 2 bases and J by 7 bases, with 8 bases between. This CDR3 contains 12 residues. The authors ran the assay at deep level. Produced via immunoSEQ multiplex PCR; TCRdb's table is partial and in-frame only. In the table there are about 1 million clones, 70% to 80% of which are singletons. The donor cohort consisted entirely of Caucasian adults residing in Nashville, Tennessee. The specimen was memory CD4+ T cells from PBMCs. Subset reported: CD45RA-negative fraction. This clonotype was sampled from a man younger than 35 in good health. Some clones in this sample may be carry-over from other donors' samples. The V and J genes are TRBV7-2 and TRBJ1-2; D is possibly TRBD1 (6 bases). The chain's CDR3 is CASSLLGAGYTF. The DNA for the CDR3 is TGTGCCAGCAGCTTACTGGGGGCTGGCTACACCTTC.